The next 17 T cell receptor beta chains were all read from a single sample in a study of Tregs in tolerant kidney transplant recipients. Clones were read by immunoSEQ multiplex PCR, and TCRdb kept only the in-frame ones, dropping some. The table has roughly 120,000 clones, about 90% seen once; the top ten hold more than 0.5%. The sample taken for sequencing was CD4+ T cells from blood. The receptors derive from a human donor in good health.

The CDR3 region is CASSLLTASYEQYF. CDR3 nucleotide sequence: TGTGCCAGCAGCTTACTTACAGCCTCCTACGAGCAGTACTTC. The rearrangement links TRBV7-2 to TRBJ2-7; D not certain. This CDR3 is built from 14 residues. V lost 2 bases, J lost 0 bases, and 8 bases lay in between. Germline-derived CDR1 and CDR2 are SGHTA and FQGNSA.

The rearrangement joins TRBV14 to TRBJ2-7, with D possibly matching TRBD1 (6 bases). The CDR3 has 13 residues. The germline V gene has CDR1 SGHDN and CDR2 FVKESK. The ends were cut back, 1 base at V and 4 bases at J, with 8 bases in the middle. The CDR3 nucleotides read TGTGCCAGCAGCCAAGTCAGGGGATACGAGCAGTACTTC. This codes for CASSQVRGYEQYF.

The CDR3 DNA is TGTGCCAGCACCCGGATTGAAGCCGATTCACCCCTCCACTTT. Translating it yields CASTRIEADSPLHF. The chain joins TRBV6-1 to TRBJ1-6; D unclear. Deletions cut 7 bases from V and 8 bases from J, with 15 bases between. Germline V gene data show CDR1 as MNHNS and CDR2 as SASEGT. The CDR3 loop spans 14 amino acids.

The chain links TRBV27 to TRBJ2-1; no reliable D call. The germline V and J ends were trimmed by 2 bases and 8 bases, with 13 bases remaining between them. Per germline, CDR1 MNHEY and CDR2 SMNVEV (reference sequence). This CDR3 is 14 amino acids long. CDR3 in amino acids: CASSLRRREDEQFF. CDR3 in DNA: TGTGCCAGCAGTTTACGACGGCGTGAGGATGAGCAGTTCTTC.

The rearrangement uses TRBV5-1 and TRBJ1-4, with a possible D match to TRBD1 (5 bases). The CDR3 loop spans 14 amino acids. Per germline, CDR1 SGHRS and CDR2 YFSETQ. Trimming pared 1 base from V and 2 bases from J, leaving 6 bases between. CDR3 DNA sequence: TGCGCCAGCAGCTTGTCAGGGACTAATGAAAAACTGTTTTTT. It encodes CASSLSGTNEKLFF.

The table lists this clone with a count of one. This sequence joins TRBV6-5 and TRBJ1-1; possibly TRBD1 for D (6 bases). Per the germline V gene, CDR1 is MNHEY and CDR2 is SVGAGI. The CDR3 runs to 15 residues. V lost 2 bases to trimming and J lost 3 bases, with 13 bases between them. CDR3 sequence reads: CASSYHRAADTEAFF. CDR3 coding DNA: TGTGCCAGCAGTTACCACAGGGCGGCAGACACTGAAGCTTTCTTT.

The rearrangement uses TRBV7-2 and TRBJ1-1, with D hard to call. CDR3 length: 13 amino acids. Trimming took 4 bases from V and 4 from J, leaving 10 bases between them. CDR1 and CDR2 from the germline V gene are SGHTA and FQGNSA. CDR3 coding DNA: TGTGCCAGCAGCTCGCGCAGGTTCACTGAAGCTTTCTTT. As protein: CASSSRRFTEAFF. The whole variable domain, remainder taken from reference TRBV7-2 and TRBJ1-1, is GAGVSQSPSNKVTEKGKDVELRCDPISGHTALYWYRQSLGQGLEFLIYFQGNSAPDKSGLPSDRFSAERTGGSVSTLTIQRTQQEDSAVYLCASSSRRFTEAFFGQGTRLTVV.

This chain links TRBV15 with TRBJ2-1; 12 positions agree with TRBD2. CDR1 is LNHNV, CDR2 YYDKDF, per germline (reference sequence). This CDR3 spans 16 amino acids. V lost 0 bases, J lost 9 bases, and 6 bases stayed unmatched. The CDR3 coding sequence is TGTGCCACCAGCAGAGATATACTAGCGGGAGGATTTGAGCAGTTCTTC. Its translation is CATSRDILAGGFEQFF.

The J gene is TRBJ2-3, the V gene TRBV19; D gene ambiguous. The germline V gene has CDR1 LNHDA and CDR2 SQIVND (reference sequence). This CDR3 is 15 amino acids long. V was cut by 5 bases and J by 1 base, with 13 bases left in between. CDR3 amino acids: CASSLSLAGTDTQYF. CDR3 coding DNA: TGTGCCAGTAGTCTCTCACTGGCCGGCACAGATACGCAGTATTTT.

The chain uses TRBV6-5 and TRBJ1-1; D is unresolved. The CDR3 totals 13 residues. Trimming stripped 2 bases from V and 2 bases from J, with 6 bases between. CDR1 is MNHEY and CDR2 is SVGAGI in the germline V gene. CDR3 in amino acids: CASSYRLNTEAFF. The CDR3, as DNA: TGTGCCAGCAGTTACCGCCTAAACACTGAAGCTTTCTTT.

V usage is TRBV15 and J usage is TRBJ1-1; D unclear. The CDR3 is made up of 16 amino acids. CDR1 is LNHNV, CDR2 YYDKDF, per germline (reference sequence). Trimming took off 2 bases at V and 0 bases at J, with 13 bases between the two ends. In DNA form, the CDR3 reads TGTGCCACCAGCAGACCCTTTTACGCATTGAACACTGAAGCTTTCTTT. Protein product: CATSRPFYALNTEAFF.

The V and J genes are TRBV10-3 and TRBJ2-7, with D perhaps TRBD1 (6 bases). Germline lookup yields CDR1 ENHRY and CDR2 SYGVKD. This CDR3 region has 14 residues. Trimming removed 4 bases at V and 6 bases at J, with 16 bases between. CDR3 in amino acids: CAISGGLKGGEQYF. CDR3 nucleotides: TGTGCCATCAGTGGGGGCTTAAAAGGGGGCGAGCAGTACTTC.

There are a few counts of this clone. The rearrangement joins TRBV25-1 to TRBJ2-1, with a weak D call TRBD1 (6 bases). Trimming took off 4 bases at V and 5 bases at J, with 9 bases between the two ends. Looked up from germline, CDR1 is MGHDK and CDR2 is SYGVNS. The CDR3 is 13 residues long. CDR3 sequence reads: CASSGQENNEQFF. The CDR3 region has the DNA TGTGCCAGCAGTGGACAGGAAAACAATGAGCAGTTCTTC. Combining the CDR3 with reference TRBV25-1 and TRBJ2-1 gives the whole variable domain EADIYQTPRYLVIGTGKKITLECSQTMGHDKMYWYQQDPGMELHLIHYSYGVNSTEKGDLSSESTVSRIRTEHFPLTLESARPSHTSQYLCASSGQENNEQFFGPGTRLTVL.

A remark on this clone: The same CDR3 also results from other DNA sequences found in this sample. The chain recombines TRBV7-9 with TRBJ1-3; D not certain. CDR1 is SEHNR, CDR2 FQNEAQ, per germline (reference sequence). Between the trimmed V and J ends, which lost 3 bases and 0 bases, there was a span of 6 bases. The CDR3 spans 14 residues. The CDR3 here is CASSLSSSGNTIYF. The CDR3 DNA reads TGTGCCAGCAGCTTGAGCTCCTCTGGAAACACCATATATTTT.

V gene TRBV10-3 combines with J gene TRBJ2-2, with TRBD2 identical over 12 bases. This CDR3 region has 18 residues. V gave up 0 bases and J gave up 8 bases; unmatched junction bases: 10. In germline, CDR1 is ENHRY, CDR2 SYGVKD. In DNA, the CDR3 is TGTGCCATCAGTGAGTCGCGACTAGCGGGAGAGGATCGAGGGGAGCTGTTTTTT. This encodes CAISESRLAGEDRGELFF.

The count of this clone is one. The chain employs TRBV27 and TRBJ1-2; no clear D gene. CDR1 is MNHEY, CDR2 SMNVEV, per germline (reference sequence). CDR3 length: 13 amino acids. With 3 bases removed from V and 4 bases from J, the gap between germline ends came to 9 bases. The CDR3 loop reads CASSFTAGYGYTF. In DNA form, the CDR3 reads TGTGCCAGCAGTTTTACAGCCGGCTATGGCTACACCTTC.

The chain employs TRBV7-2 and TRBJ1-5; D not resolved. The V and J ends lost 1 base and 1 base respectively, with 8 bases between them. This CDR3 is 15 amino acids long. Germline values: CDR1 SGHTA, CDR2 FQGNSA. CDR3: CASSLVVGSNQPQHF. The CDR3 region has the DNA TGTGCCAGCAGCTTAGTTGTAGGGAGCAATCAGCCCCAGCATTTT.